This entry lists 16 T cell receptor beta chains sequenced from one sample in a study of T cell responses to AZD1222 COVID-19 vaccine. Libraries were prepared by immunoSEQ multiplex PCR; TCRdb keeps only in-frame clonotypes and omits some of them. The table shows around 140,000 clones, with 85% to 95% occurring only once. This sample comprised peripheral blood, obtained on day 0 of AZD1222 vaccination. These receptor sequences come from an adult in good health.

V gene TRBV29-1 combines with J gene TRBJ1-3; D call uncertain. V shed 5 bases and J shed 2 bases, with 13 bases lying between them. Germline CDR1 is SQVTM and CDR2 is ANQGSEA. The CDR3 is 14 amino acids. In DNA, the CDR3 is TGCAGCGTTCTCCCCCAAAGGGCTGGAAACACCATATATTTT. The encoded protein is CSVLPQRAGNTIYF.

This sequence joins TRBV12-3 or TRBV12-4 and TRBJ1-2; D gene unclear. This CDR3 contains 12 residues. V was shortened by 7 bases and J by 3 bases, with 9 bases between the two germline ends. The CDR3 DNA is TGTGCCAGCACGGACGGACACTATGGCTACACCTTC. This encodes CASTDGHYGYTF.

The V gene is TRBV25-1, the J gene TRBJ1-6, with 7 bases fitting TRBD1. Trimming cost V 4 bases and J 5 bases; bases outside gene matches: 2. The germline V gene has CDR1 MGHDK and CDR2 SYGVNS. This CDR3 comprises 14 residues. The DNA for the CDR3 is TGTGCCAGCAGTGGAGGGACAGATAATTCACCCCTCCACTTT. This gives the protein CASSGGTDNSPLHF. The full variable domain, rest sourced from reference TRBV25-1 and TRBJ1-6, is EADIYQTPRYLVIGTGKKITLECSQTMGHDKMYWYQQDPGMELHLIHYSYGVNSTEKGDLSSESTVSRIRTEHFPLTLESARPSHTSQYLCASSGGTDNSPLHFGNGTRLTVT.

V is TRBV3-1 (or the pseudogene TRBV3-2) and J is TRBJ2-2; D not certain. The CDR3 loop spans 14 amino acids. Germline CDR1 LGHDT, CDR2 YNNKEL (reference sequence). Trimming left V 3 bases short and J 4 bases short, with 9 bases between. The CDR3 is CASSQIPATGELFF. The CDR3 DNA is TGTGCCAGCAGCCAGATTCCGGCCACCGGGGAGCTGTTTTTT.

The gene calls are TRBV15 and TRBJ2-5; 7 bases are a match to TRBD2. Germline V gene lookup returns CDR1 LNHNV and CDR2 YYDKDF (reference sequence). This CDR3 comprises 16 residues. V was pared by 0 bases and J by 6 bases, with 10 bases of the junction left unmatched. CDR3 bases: TGTGCCACCAGCAGAGACCAAGGACTAGTGGAAAAGACCCAGTACTTC. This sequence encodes CATSRDQGLVEKTQYF.

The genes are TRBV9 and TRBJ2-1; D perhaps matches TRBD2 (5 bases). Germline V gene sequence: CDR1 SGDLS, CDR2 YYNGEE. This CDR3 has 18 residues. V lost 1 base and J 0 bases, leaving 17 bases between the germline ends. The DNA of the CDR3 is TGTGCCAGCAGCGTACAACCCCTAGATAGCGACTCCTACAATGAGCAGTTCTTC. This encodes CASSVQPLDSDSYNEQFF.

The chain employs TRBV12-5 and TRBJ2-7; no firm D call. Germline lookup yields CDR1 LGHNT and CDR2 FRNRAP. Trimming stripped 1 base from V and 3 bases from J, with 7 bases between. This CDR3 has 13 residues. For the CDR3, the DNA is TGTGCTAGTGGTTTGGAACCAGGCTACGAGCAGTACTTC. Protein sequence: CASGLEPGYEQYF. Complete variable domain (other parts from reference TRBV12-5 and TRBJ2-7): DARVTQTPRHKVTEMGQEVTMRCQPILGHNTVFWYRQTMMQGLELLAYFRNRAPLDDSGMPKDRFSAEMPDATLATLKIQPSEPRDSAVYFCASGLEPGYEQYFGPGTRLTVT.

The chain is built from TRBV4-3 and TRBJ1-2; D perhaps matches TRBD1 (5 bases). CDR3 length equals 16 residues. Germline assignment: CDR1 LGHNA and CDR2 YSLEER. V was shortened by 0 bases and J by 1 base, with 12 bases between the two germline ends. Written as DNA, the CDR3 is TGCGCCAGCAGCCAAGATAAGCAGGGAGGTAACTATGGCTACACCTTC. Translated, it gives CASSQDKQGGNYGYTF.

The CDR3 sequence is CATRPLEGTYEQYF. DNA for the CDR3: TGTGCCACCAGGCCGTTGGAGGGCACCTACGAGCAGTACTTC. The rearrangement links TRBV15 to TRBJ2-7, with TRBD2 as a possible D gene (6 bases). The V and J ends lost 6 bases and 2 bases respectively, with 14 bases between them. Germline lookup yields CDR1 LNHNV and CDR2 YYDKDF (reference sequence). The CDR3 sequence is 14 residues long. Supplemented by reference TRBV15 and TRBJ2-7, the full variable domain reads DAMVIQNPRYQVTQFGKPVTLSCSQTLNHNVMYWYQQKSSQAPKLLFHYYDKDFNNEADTPDNFQSRRPNTSFCFLDIRSPGLGDTAMYLCATRPLEGTYEQYFGPGTRLTVT.

The CDR3 sequence is CASRAGTGGNEQFF. DNA of the CDR3: TGTGCCAGCAGGGCCGGGACGGGCGGGAATGAGCAGTTCTTC. The rearrangement links TRBV6-5 to TRBJ2-1, with D possibly being TRBD1 or TRBD2 (5 bases each). The CDR3 is made up of 14 amino acids. Germline V gene data show CDR1 as MNHEY and CDR2 as SVGAGI. V lost 6 bases and J 7 bases, leaving 16 bases between the germline ends.

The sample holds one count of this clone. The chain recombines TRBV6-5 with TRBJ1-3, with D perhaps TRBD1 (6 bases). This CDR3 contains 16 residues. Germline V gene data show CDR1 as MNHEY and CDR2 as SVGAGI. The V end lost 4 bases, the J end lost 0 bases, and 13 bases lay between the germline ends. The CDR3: CASSWGDISSGNTIYF. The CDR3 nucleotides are TGTGCCAGCAGTTGGGGGGACATTTCCTCTGGAAACACCATATATTTT.

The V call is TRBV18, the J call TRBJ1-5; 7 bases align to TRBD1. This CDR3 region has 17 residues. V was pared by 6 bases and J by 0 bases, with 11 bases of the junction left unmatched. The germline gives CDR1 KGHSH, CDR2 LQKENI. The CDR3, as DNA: TGTGCCAGCTCCTCAGGACAGGAAATCTATAGCAATCAGCCCCAGCATTTT. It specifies CASSSGQEIYSNQPQHF.

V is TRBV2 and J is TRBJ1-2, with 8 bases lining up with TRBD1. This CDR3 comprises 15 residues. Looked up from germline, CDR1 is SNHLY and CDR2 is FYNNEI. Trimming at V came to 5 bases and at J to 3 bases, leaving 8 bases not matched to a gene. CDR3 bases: TGTGCCAGCAGTACCCAAGGACAGGGCCACTATGGCTACACCTTC. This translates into CASSTQGQGHYGYTF.

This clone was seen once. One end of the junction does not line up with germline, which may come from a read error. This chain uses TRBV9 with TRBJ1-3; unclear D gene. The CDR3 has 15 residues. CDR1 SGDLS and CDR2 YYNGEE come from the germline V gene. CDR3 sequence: CASSVWADPGNTIYF. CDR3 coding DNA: TGTGCCAGCAGCGTGTGGGCGGACCCTGGGAACACCATATATTTT.

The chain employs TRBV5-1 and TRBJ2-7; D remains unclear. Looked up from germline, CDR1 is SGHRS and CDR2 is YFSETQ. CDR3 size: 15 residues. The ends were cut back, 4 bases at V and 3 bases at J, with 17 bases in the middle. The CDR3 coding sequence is TGCGCCAGCAGCCTCGATCCCGGATCCGTCTACGAGCAGTACTTC. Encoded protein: CASSLDPGSVYEQYF.

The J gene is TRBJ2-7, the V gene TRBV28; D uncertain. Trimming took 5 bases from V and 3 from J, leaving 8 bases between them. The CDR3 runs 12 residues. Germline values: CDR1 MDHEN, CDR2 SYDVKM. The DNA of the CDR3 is TGTGCCAGCAGTCTCACCGGCTACGAGCAGTACTTC. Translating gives CASSLTGYEQYF.